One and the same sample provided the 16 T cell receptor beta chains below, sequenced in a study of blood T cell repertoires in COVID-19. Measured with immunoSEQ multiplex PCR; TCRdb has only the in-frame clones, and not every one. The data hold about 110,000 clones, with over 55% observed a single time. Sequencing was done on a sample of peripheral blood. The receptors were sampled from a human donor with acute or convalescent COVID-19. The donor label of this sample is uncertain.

The CDR3 DNA is TGTGCCAGCAGCAAGAGCCCTAGACAGGGCGACACTGAAGCTTTCTTT. Protein: CASSKSPRQGDTEAFF. The genes are TRBV21-1 and TRBJ1-1; no DNA check was done on the table's D call, TRBD1. TRBV21-1 corresponds to a pseudogene. This CDR3 has 16 amino acids.

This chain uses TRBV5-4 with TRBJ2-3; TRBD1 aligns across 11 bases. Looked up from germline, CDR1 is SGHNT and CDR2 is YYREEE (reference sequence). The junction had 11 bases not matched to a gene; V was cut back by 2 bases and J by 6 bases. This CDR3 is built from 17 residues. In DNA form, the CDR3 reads TGTGCCAGCAGCTTACGGACAGGGGGCTCCCTGGTGGATACGCAGTATTTT. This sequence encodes CASSLRTGGSLVDTQYF.

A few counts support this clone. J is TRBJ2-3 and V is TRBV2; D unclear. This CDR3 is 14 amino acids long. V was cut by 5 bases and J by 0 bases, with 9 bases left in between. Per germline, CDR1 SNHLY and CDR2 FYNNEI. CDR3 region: CASSRVGSTDTQYF. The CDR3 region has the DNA TGTGCCAGCAGTCGGGTTGGGAGCACAGATACGCAGTATTTT.

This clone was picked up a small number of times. CDR3 coding DNA: TGTGCCAGCAGTGCCACCCCGGGACTAGCTGGGGAGACCCAGTACTTC. This translates into CASSATPGLAGETQYF. This chain joins TRBV6-1 and TRBJ2-5; 9 bases line up with TRBD2. The CDR3 has 16 residues. With 4 bases clipped from V and 5 bases from J, the junction kept 11 bases outside the gene matches. In germline, CDR1 is MNHNS, CDR2 SASEGT.

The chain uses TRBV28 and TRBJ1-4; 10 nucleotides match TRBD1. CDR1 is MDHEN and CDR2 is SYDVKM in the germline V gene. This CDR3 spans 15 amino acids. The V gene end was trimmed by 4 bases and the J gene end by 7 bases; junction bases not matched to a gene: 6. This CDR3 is CASSSPDRGSEKLFF. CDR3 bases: TGTGCCAGCAGTTCACCGGACAGGGGGAGTGAAAAACTGTTTTTT.

CDR3 in amino acids: CASGRDRGLGETQYF. CDR3 in DNA: TGTGCTAGTGGGCGGGACAGGGGGCTTGGGGAGACCCAGTACTTC. This rearrangement joins TRBV12-5 to TRBJ2-5; 12 bases align to TRBD1. Per the germline V gene, CDR1 is LGHNT and CDR2 is FRNRAP. J was trimmed by 5 bases and V by 6 bases; bases with no gene match: 7. The CDR3 runs 15 residues.

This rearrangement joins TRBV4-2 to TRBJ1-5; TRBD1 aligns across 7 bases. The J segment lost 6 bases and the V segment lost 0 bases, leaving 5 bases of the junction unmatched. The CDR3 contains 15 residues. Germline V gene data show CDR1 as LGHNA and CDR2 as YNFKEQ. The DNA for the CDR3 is TGTGCCAGCAGCCAAGAGAACAGGGGCGGTCAGCCCCAGCATTTT. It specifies CASSQENRGGQPQHF.

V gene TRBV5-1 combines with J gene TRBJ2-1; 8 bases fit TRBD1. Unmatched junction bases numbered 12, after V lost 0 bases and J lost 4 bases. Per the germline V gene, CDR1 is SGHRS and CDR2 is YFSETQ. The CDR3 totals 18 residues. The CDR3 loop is CASSLDLSWTGLYNEQFF. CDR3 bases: TGCGCCAGCAGCTTGGATTTGAGCTGGACAGGGCTATACAATGAGCAGTTCTTC.

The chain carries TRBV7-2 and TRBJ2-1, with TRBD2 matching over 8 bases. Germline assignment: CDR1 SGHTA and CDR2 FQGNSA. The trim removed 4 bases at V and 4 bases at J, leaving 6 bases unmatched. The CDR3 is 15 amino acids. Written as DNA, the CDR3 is TGTGCCAGCAGCTCTAGCGGGCGGCTGTACAATGAGCAGTTCTTC. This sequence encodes CASSSSGRLYNEQFF.

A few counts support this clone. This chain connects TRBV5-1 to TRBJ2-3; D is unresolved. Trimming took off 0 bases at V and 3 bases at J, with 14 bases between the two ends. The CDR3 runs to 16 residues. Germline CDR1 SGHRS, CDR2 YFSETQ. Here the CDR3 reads CASSLGRSVRTDTQYF. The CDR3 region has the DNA TGCGCCAGCAGCTTGGGGCGGAGTGTTCGGACAGATACGCAGTATTTT. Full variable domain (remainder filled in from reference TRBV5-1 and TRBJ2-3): KAGVTQTPRYLIKTRGQQVTLSCSPISGHRSVSWYQQTPGQGLQFLFEYFSETQRNKGNFPGRFSGRQFSNSRSEMNVSTLELGDSALYLCASSLGRSVRTDTQYFGPGTRLTVL.

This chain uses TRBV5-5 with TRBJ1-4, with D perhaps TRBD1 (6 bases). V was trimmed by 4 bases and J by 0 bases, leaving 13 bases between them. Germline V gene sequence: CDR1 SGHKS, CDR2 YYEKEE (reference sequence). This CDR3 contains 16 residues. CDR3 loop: CASSQTGSTTNEKLFF. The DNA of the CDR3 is TGTGCCAGCAGCCAGACAGGCTCAACAACTAATGAAAAACTGTTTTTT. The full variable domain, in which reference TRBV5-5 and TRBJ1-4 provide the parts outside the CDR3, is DAGVTQSPTHLIKTRGQQVTLRCSPISGHKSVSWYQQVLGQGPQFIFQYYEKEERGRGNFPDRFSARQFPNYSSELNVNALLLGDSALYLCASSQTGSTTNEKLFFGSGTQLSVL.

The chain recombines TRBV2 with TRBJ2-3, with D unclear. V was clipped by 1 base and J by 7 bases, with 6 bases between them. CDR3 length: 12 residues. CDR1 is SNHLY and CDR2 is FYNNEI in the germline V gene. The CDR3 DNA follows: TGTGCCAGCAGTGAAGAGGAGTATACGCAGTATTTT. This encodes CASSEEEYTQYF.

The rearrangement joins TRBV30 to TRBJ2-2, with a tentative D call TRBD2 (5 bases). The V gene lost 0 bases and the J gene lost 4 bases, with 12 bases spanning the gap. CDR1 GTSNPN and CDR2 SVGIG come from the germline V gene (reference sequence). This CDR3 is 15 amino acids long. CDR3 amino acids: CAWSVVDYSTGELFF. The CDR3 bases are TGTGCCTGGAGTGTAGTCGACTATTCCACCGGGGAGCTGTTTTTT.

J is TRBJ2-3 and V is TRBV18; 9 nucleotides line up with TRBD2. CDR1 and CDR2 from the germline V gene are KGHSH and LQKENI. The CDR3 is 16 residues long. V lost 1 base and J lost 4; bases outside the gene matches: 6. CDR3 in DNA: TGTGCCAGCTCACCACTTTTAGCGGGGGAGTCAGATACGCAGTATTTT. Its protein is CASSPLLAGESDTQYF.

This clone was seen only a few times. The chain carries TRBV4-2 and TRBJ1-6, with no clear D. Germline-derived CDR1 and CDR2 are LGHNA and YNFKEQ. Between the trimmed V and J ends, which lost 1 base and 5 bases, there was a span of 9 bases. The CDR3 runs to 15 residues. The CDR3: CASSQGSSNNSPLHF. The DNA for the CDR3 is TGTGCCAGCAGCCAAGGTAGCAGTAATAATTCACCCCTCCACTTT.

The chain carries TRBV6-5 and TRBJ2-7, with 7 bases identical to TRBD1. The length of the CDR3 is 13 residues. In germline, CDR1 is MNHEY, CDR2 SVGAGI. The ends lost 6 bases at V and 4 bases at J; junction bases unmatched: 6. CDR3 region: CASSNRQGYEQYV. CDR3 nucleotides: TGTGCCAGCAGCAACCGACAGGGTTACGAGCAGTACGTC.